These 14 T cell receptor beta chains originate from one sample sequenced in a study of identifying expanded T cells in peripheral blood. TCRdb's copy holds only in-frame clones and misses some; the assay was immunoSEQ multiplex PCR. This sample has over 85,000 clones; about 87% occur once, and the top ten carry 12% to 15%. Input material: blood. These receptors all come from a person between 18 and 75 years old in good health.

This clone appeared once. The rearrangement joins TRBV18 to TRBJ2-2; 7 bases are shared with TRBD1. The CDR3 is 14 amino acids. CDR1 and CDR2 (germline): KGHSH, LQKENI. With V trimmed by 3 bases and J by 3 bases, 1 base remained unmatched. The CDR3 loop reads CASSPRGYTGELFF. The CDR3 DNA reads as TGTGCCAGCTCACCCAGGGGGTACACCGGGGAGCTGTTTTTT.

The V and J genes are TRBV5-1 and TRBJ1-2; a weak D match, TRBD1 (5 bases). Germline V gene data show CDR1 as SGHRS and CDR2 as YFSETQ. The CDR3 sequence is 16 residues long. The germline V and J ends were trimmed by 0 bases and 3 bases, with 15 bases remaining between them. The CDR3: CASSLESQGDDYGYTF. The CDR3 coding sequence is TGCGCCAGCAGCTTGGAAAGCCAGGGCGATGACTATGGCTACACCTTC.

The chain combines TRBV27 with TRBJ1-4; 7 bases agree with TRBD1. The J segment lost 10 bases and the V segment lost 5 bases, leaving 7 bases of the junction unmatched. The CDR3 totals 13 residues. Germline CDR1 MNHEY, CDR2 SMNVEV (reference sequence). Here the CDR3 reads CASSTDRAGKLFF. The DNA of the CDR3 is TGTGCCAGCAGTACCGACAGGGCGGGAAAACTGTTTTTT.

This clone was found once. The chain combines TRBV10-3 with TRBJ2-7, with a weak D call TRBD2 (5 bases). The V and J ends lost 9 bases and 3 bases respectively, with 9 bases between them. Germline CDR1 ENHRY, CDR2 SYGVKD. The CDR3 consists of 11 residues. The CDR3 region is CAIGGGYEQYF. CDR3 in DNA: TGTGCCATAGGAGGCGGCTACGAGCAGTACTTC.

This chain uses TRBV28 with TRBJ1-1; D is unresolved. The germline V gene encodes CDR1 MDHEN and CDR2 SYDVKM. Trimming pared 0 bases from V and 4 bases from J, leaving 15 bases between. The CDR3 is 16 residues long. The CDR3 region is CASSLWGGLSGTEAFF. The CDR3, as DNA: TGTGCCAGCAGTTTATGGGGTGGATTATCGGGCACTGAAGCTTTCTTT.

The rearrangement joins TRBV18 to TRBJ2-7, with D maybe TRBD2 (5 bases). CDR1 is KGHSH, CDR2 LQKENI, per germline. CDR3 length: 15 amino acids. Trimming shortened V by 4 bases and J by 3 bases, and 16 bases separated the two germline ends. The chain's CDR3 is CASSRYGNTDYEQYF. DNA of the CDR3: TGTGCCAGCTCACGGTACGGGAACACAGACTACGAGCAGTACTTC. The whole variable domain, remainder taken from reference TRBV18 and TRBJ2-7, is NAGVMQNPRHLVRRRGQEARLRCSPMKGHSHVYWYRQLPEEGLKFMVYLQKENIIDESGMPKERFSAEFPKEGPSILRIQQVVRGDSAAYFCASSRYGNTDYEQYFGPGTRLTVT.

The chain combines TRBV11-2 with TRBJ2-2, with D possibly TRBD1 on 6 matching bases. V was shortened by 6 bases and J by 0 bases, with 11 bases between the two germline ends. The CDR3 is 15 residues long. The V gene's germline CDR1 is SGHAT and CDR2 FQNNGV. The CDR3 coding sequence is TGTGCCAGCAGGATACAGGGCGCGAACACCGGGGAGCTGTTTTTT. As protein: CASRIQGANTGELFF. The full variable domain, rest sourced from reference TRBV11-2 and TRBJ2-2, is EAGVAQSPRYKIIEKRQSVAFWCNPISGHATLYWYQQILGQGPKLLIQFQNNGVVDDSQLPKDRFSAERLKGVDSTLKIQPAKLEDSAVYLCASRIQGANTGELFFGEGSRLTVL.

This clone was counted a single time. This chain connects TRBV28 to TRBJ2-7; the match to TRBD1 covers 9 bases. With 11 bases clipped from V and 4 bases from J, the junction kept 6 bases outside the gene matches. The CDR3 has 12 amino acids. From germline, CDR1 is MDHEN and CDR2 SYDVKM. CDR3 residues: CAGGTGYYEQYF. CDR3 DNA sequence: TGTGCCGGCGGGACAGGGTATTACGAGCAGTACTTC.

The chain employs TRBV11-1 and TRBJ1-6; no definite D call. Trimming pared 5 bases from V and 6 bases from J, leaving 14 bases between. The CDR3 consists of 15 residues. From germline, CDR1 is SGHAT and CDR2 FQDESV (reference sequence). CDR3 in amino acids: CASSPELPVNSPLHF. The CDR3 nucleotides read TGTGCCAGCAGCCCCGAACTACCGGTTAATTCACCCCTCCACTTT.

The chain uses TRBV28 and TRBJ1-4; maybe TRBD1 (5 bases). The germline V and J ends were trimmed by 5 bases and 4 bases, with 11 bases remaining between them. The CDR3 spans 14 residues. Germline V gene lookup returns CDR1 MDHEN and CDR2 SYDVKM. The CDR3 DNA is TGTGCCAGCAGTCCAGGGTCAGATAATGAAAAACTGTTTTTT. It translates to CASSPGSDNEKLFF.

The chain has TRBV7-8 and TRBJ2-7; TRBD1 might be the D (5 bases). V lost 5 bases and J lost 3, with 14 bases in between. CDR1 and CDR2 (germline): SGHVS, FQNEAQ. The length of the CDR3 is 14 residues. The CDR3 spells CASSQRTLSYEQYF. CDR3 nucleotides: TGTGCCAGCAGCCAACGGACATTGAGCTACGAGCAGTACTTC. The full variable domain, its missing parts supplied by reference TRBV7-8 and TRBJ2-7, is GAGVSQSPRYKVAKRGQDVALRCDPISGHVSLFWYQQALGQGPEFLTYFQNEAQLDKSGLPSDRFFAERPEGSVSTLKIQRTQQEDSAVYLCASSQRTLSYEQYFGPGTRLTVT.

As DNA, the CDR3 is TGTGCCAGCAGTTCCCTTCCCGGGGGTAATGAGCAGTTCTTC. It is translated as CASSSLPGGNEQFF. The rearrangement links TRBV6-6 to TRBJ2-1; D might be TRBD2 (6 bases). The V end lost 4 bases, the J end lost 7 bases, and 14 bases lay between the germline ends. The CDR3 sequence is 14 residues long. Germline CDR1 MNHNY, CDR2 SVGAGI (reference sequence).

This sequence joins TRBV1 and TRBJ1-4. TRBV1 is classified as a pseudogene. The CDR3 consists of 14 residues. The chain's CDR3 is CTSTGGDPGEKLFF. In nucleotides, the CDR3 is TGCACCAGCACCGGGGGGGACCCGGGCGAAAAACTGTTTTTT.

The rearrangement joins TRBV2 to TRBJ2-1; D remains ambiguous. Germline assignment: CDR1 SNHLY and CDR2 FYNNEI. This CDR3 is built from 12 residues. Trimming removed 3 bases at V and 15 bases at J, with 15 bases between. CDR3 sequence reads: CASSDSQARRFF. Here the CDR3 DNA reads TGTGCCAGCAGTGATTCGCAGGCCCGGCGGTTCTTC.